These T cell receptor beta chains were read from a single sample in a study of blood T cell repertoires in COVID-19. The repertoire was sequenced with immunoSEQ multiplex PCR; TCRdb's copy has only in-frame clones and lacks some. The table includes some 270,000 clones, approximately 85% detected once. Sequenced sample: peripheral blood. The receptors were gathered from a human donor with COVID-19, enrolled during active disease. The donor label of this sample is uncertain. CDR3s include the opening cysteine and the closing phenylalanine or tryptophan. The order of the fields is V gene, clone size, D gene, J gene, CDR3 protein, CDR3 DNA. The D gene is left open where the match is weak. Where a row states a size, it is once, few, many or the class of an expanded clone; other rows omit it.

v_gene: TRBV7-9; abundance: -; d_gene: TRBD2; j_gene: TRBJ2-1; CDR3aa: CASSFSSGNLVLFF; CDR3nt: TGTGCCAGCAGCTTCTCCAGCGGGAACTTAGTGCTCTTCTTC
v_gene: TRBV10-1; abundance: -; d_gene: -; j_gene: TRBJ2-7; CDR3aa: CASSECPSGGDYEQYF; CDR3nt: TGCGCCAGCAGTGAGTGCCCGTCAGGCGGGGACTACGAGCAGTACTTC
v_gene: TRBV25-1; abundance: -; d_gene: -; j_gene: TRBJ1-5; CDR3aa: CASSEYGADQPQHF; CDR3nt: TGTGCCAGCAGTGAATATGGGGCAGATCAGCCCCAGCATTTT
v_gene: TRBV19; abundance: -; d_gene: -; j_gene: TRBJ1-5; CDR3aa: CASSIAGDSNQPQHF; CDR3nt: TGTGCCAGTAGTATAGCGGGGGATAGCAATCAGCCCCAGCATTTT
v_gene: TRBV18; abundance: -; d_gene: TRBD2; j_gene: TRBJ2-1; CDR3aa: CASSLAGDTYNEQFF; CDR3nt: TGTGCCAGCTCACTAGCGGGGGATACCTACAATGAGCAGTTCTTC
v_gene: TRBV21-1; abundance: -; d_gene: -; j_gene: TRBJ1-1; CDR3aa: CASSIRQKEAFF; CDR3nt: TGTGCCAGCAGCATCCGACAGAAGGAAGCTTTCTTT
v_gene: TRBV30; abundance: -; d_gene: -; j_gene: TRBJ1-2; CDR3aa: CAWSVRRGGIGYTF; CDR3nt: TGTGCCTGGAGTGTACGCAGGGGAGGGATTGGCTACACCTTC
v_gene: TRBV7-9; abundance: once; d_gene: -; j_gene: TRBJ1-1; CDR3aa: CASSLGVVNTEAFF; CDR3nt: TGTGCCAGCAGCTTGGGAGTCGTGAACACTGAAGCTTTCTTT
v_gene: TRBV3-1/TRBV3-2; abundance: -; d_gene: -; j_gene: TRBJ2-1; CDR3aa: CASRNPFTSESFF; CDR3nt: TGTGCCAGCAGGAATCCCTTTACTTCCGAGTCGTTCTTC
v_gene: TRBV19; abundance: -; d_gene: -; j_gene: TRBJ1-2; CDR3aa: CASRQALAGYGYTF; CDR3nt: TGTGCCAGTAGACAGGCCCTCGCAGGCTATGGCTACACCTTC
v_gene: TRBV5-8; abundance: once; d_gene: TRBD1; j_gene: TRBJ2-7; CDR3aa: CASSSVGTGVYEQYF; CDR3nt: TGTGCCAGCAGTAGTGTAGGTACAGGGGTTTACGAGCAGTACTTC
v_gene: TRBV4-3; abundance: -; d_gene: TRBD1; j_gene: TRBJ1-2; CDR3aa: CASSPTGGQNFYGYTF; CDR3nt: TGCGCCAGCAGCCCGACCGGGGGACAGAACTTCTATGGCTACACCTTC
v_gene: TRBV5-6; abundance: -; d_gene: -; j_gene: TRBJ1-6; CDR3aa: CASSPDTSSYSPLHF; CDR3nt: TGTGCCAGCAGCCCCGACACGAGCTCTTATTCACCCCTCCACTTT
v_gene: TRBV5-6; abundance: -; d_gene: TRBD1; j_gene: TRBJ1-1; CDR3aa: CASSWTGMNTEAFF; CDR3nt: TGTGCCAGCAGCTGGACAGGGATGAACACTGAAGCTTTCTTT
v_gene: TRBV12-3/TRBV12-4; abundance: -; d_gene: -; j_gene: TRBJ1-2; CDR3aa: CASSSTTGNHTF; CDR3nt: TGTGCCAGCAGCTCAACCACAGGGAACCACACCTTC
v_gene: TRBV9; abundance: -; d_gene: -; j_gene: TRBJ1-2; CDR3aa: CASTVNIASGGGYTF; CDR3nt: TGTGCCAGCACTGTAAATATAGCGTCAGGTGGCGGCTACACCTTC
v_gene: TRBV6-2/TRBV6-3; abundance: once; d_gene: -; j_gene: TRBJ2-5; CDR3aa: CASSYGGTQYF; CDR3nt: TGTGCCAGCAGTTACGGAGGGACCCAGTACTTC
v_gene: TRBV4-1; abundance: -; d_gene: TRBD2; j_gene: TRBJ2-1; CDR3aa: CASSQARGLAGGSGDEQFF; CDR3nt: TGCGCCAGCAGCCAAGCCCGAGGACTAGCGGGAGGGTCGGGCGATGAGCAGTTCTTC
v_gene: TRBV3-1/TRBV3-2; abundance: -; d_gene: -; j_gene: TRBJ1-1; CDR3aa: CASSLTGRRLGAFF; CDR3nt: TGTGCCAGCAGCCTGACAGGTCGGAGGCTCGGAGCTTTCTTT
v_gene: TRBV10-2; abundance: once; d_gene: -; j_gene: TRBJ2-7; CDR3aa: CASRKQGDLYEQYF; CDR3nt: TGCGCCAGCAGAAAGCAAGGGGATCTGTACGAGCAGTACTTC
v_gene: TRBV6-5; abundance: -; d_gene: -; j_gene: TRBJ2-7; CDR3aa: CASRGDTSYEQYF; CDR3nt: TGTGCCAGCAGAGGGGACACCTCCTACGAGCAGTACTTC
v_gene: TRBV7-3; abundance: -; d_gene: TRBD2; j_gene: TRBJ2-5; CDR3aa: CASSFGSGAGETQYF; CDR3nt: TGTGCCAGCAGCTTCGGGAGCGGGGCGGGGGAGACCCAGTACTTC
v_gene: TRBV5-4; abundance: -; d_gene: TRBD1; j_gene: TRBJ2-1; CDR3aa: CASSDSTGNEQFF; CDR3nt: TGTGCCAGCAGCGATTCGACAGGGAATGAGCAGTTCTTC
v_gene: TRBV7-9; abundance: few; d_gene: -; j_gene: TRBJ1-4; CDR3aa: CASSLFLTATNEKLFF; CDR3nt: TGTGCCAGCAGCTTATTTTTGACTGCAACTAATGAAAAACTGTTTTTT
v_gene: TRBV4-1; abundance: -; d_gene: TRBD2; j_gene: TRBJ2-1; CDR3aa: CASSQEASGHNEQFF; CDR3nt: TGCGCCAGCAGCCAAGAGGCTAGCGGGCACAATGAGCAGTTCTTC
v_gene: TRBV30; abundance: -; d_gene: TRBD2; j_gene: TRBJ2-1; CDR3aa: CAWSVRFSGSAYNEQFF; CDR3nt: TGTGCCTGGAGTGTTCGGTTTAGCGGGAGTGCATACAATGAGCAGTTCTTC
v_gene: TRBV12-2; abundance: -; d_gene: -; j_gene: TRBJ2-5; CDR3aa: CASRSSGLAGAEGSEETQYF; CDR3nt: TGTGCAAGTCGCTCCTCGGGACTAGCGGGAGCCGAGGGTTCGGAAGAGACCCAGTACTTC